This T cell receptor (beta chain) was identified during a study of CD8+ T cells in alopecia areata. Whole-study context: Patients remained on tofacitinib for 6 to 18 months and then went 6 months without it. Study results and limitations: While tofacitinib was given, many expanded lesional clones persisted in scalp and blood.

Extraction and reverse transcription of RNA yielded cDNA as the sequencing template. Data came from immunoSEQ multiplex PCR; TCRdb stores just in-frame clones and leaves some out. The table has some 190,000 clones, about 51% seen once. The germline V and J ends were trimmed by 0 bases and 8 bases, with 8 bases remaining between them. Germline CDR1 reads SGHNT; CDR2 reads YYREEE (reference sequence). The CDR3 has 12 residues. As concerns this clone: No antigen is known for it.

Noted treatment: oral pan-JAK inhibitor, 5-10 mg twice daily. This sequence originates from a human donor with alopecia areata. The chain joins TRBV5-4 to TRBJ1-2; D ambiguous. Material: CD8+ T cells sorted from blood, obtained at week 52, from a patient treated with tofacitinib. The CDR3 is CASSLGAQGYTF. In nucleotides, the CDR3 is TGTGCCAGCAGCTTGGGTGCGCAGGGCTACACCTTC.